The clone carrying this TCR beta chain has a handful of counts. What it binds is unknown. This record belongs to a study of CD8 T cells in ankylosing spondylitis. General study findings and limits: Clones linked with disease were CD8+ and fairly uncommon in the peripheral blood. Characteristic, it appeared, of ankylosing spondylitis blood was a TCR beta motif of eight or nine highly homologous variants. In ankylosing spondylitis patients, matched synovial fluid reportedly showed significant enrichment of disease-linked clones. Earlier literature documents some of the motif variants in reactive arthritis synovial fluid and blood.

J was trimmed by 5 bases and V by 5 bases; bases with no gene match: 9. The V gene's germline CDR1 is MNHNS and CDR2 SASEGT. This CDR3 has 16 residues. By quantitative 5'-RACE with molecular barcodes, the TCR beta libraries were made. TCRdb analysed the 5' RACE reads with MiXCR anew, one entry per CDR3 protein. In the table there are around 480,000 distinct CDR3 sequences, over 15% of which are singletons. The TCR comes from a male donor with ankylosing spondylitis. Material: blood, either unsorted or a sorted T cell fraction (not recorded which). This chain connects TRBV6-1 to TRBJ1-1; 12 bases align to TRBD1. The CDR3 DNA reads TGTGCCAGCAGTCGGGACAGGGGGCGTGCGGAAACTGAAGCTTTCTTT. It codes for CASSRDRGRAETEAFF.